The present T cell receptor (beta chain) was sequenced within a study of cytomegalovirus exposure and HLA in healthy donors (dated by TCRdb to 2016 to 2017). With respect to the entire study: In an earlier analysis of around 540 of the donors, approximately 300 Gb of sequence data and 95 million to 130 million unique TCR beta sequences from 180 million or so T cells were reported. An early release covering roughly 580 HLA-typed donors comprised 250 to 350 gigabases of sequencing data and about 90 million unique TCR sequences. The genetic ancestry cluster associated with self-reported Caucasian donors included 80% to 90% of the 398 genotyped donors. The study aimed to test whether signatures of past pathogen exposure could be identified by cataloging public T cell receptors. The T cell repertoires of around 730 subjects were profiled by immunosequencing and related to cytomegalovirus serostatus. In addition to the first cohort of hundreds of subjects, a separate validation cohort of approximately 110 different subjects was used. To predict cytomegalovirus infection status, the study brought together high-throughput TCR immunosequencing, statistical association of individual TCRs with disease status, and machine learning. A later analysis re-examined previously published TCR beta repertoires from 500 to 700 donors and added high-resolution HLA genotyping to investigate patterns of TCR occurrence. The later analysis used no new phenotypic data to find candidate immune exposures, relying instead on TCR beta sequences and their occurrence across donors. An earlier analysis of roughly 600 of the donors used high-throughput TCR beta sequencing to judge whether each TCR beta V gene segment behaved as functional or pseudogenic. Donor age, sex, ethnicity and CMV serostatus were collected together with the repertoire data. A later genetic analysis used genome-wide SNP genotypes for 398 of the 666 donors, treating that subset as a discovery cohort. All discovery cohort repertoires had been generated using a single sequencing platform. HLA typing included class I and class II loci at four-digit resolution. Typing coverage differed by locus: A, B, C, DRB1 and DQB1 were typed in about 620-640 donors, DQA1 in 500 to 550, DPA1 in approximately 600, and DPB1 in approximately 450. Several DR-DQ haplotypes were treated as single units for association and clustering because of strong linkage in the cohort. Among a few hundred genotyped donors of the cohort, an average of approximately 240,000 unique TCR beta nucleotide sequences were sequenced per donor, roughly 18% of them non-productive. Paper-wide results and their limitations: In an earlier analysis of a few hundred of the donors, most TCR beta V segments were observed in productive rearrangements about 90% or about 30% of the time, broadly matching IMGT annotations. According to a later analysis, TCR association rates differed among HLA loci, with DRB1 alleles showing the most associated TCRs and HLA-C alleles showing the fewest. CMV serostatus was the only immune exposure information available for the cohort. In a later genetic analysis, a missense DCLRE1C variant was associated with V-gene and J-gene trimming of TCR beta chains, and the association was replicated in an independent cohort. The sequencing pipeline was judged likely to have produced a cluster of highly shared sequence variants as a technical artifact. When HLA alleles, especially DR and DQ, strongly co-occurred, TCR associations were difficult to assign to individual alleles. A later analysis reported that several top co-occurrence clusters appeared linked to parvovirus B19, influenza, CMV and Epstein-Barr virus. According to a later genetic analysis, donors in an Asian-associated ancestry cluster had fewer N-insertions in productive TCRs than the approximately 650-donor mean. A further reported finding was that TCR beta sequences accurately predicted the HLA-A and HLA-B alleles for most subjects in the first cohort. In the study, approximately 160 TCR beta chains were listed as associated with cytomegalovirus. In both the original and validation cohorts, the classifier was reported to diagnose cytomegalovirus status with high specificity and sensitivity. In a later analysis, 15,000 to 20,000 TCR beta sequences were associated with specific HLA alleles at a false discovery rate of 0.05. The 87-base-pair reads could not distinguish some IMGT-functional V segments, including TRBV6-2 and TRBV6-3, so those segments were excluded. Sequencing depth was assumed to be roughly uniform across donors in the presence/absence analyses, though that assumption may not hold. Only TCR beta chains were sequenced in this cohort, and the absence of alpha or paired-chain data limited detectable features. In vitro tests confirmed that a few of the cytomegalovirus-associated TCR beta chains recognize cytomegalovirus antigens. In a later analysis, HLA-associated TCR beta chains were found to be more clonally expanded and to have lower generation probabilities than equally common non-associated chains. In a later analysis, most CMV-associated TCR beta chains were found to appear HLA-restricted, with HLA associations seemingly driven largely by CMV exposure. Most TCR sequences were seen in very few donors, while some public TCRs were found in many individuals. The authors suggested that the approach could potentially be generalized to other disease states and immunological phenotypes. Because counts were too low, 15 to 20 rarely observed V segments, including chromosome 9 orphons, were excluded from the earlier analysis of around 640 of the donors. Correlated functional status among segregating V segments might be attributable to linkage disequilibrium, but an unknown experimental factor could not be ruled out. Because some donors lacked HLA typing at each locus, the association tests relied only on the typed subset.

Receptor libraries were prepared by the immunoSEQ multiplex PCR assay. The multiplex PCR relied on a mix of 60 forward primers for TCR Vbeta segments and 13 reverse primers for TCR Jbeta segments. The CDR3 region of rearranged TCR beta genes was amplified from genomic DNA by a multiplex PCR assay. On the Illumina HiSeq System, the amplified TCR beta libraries were sequenced as 87-base-pair reads. As for how the authors treated the data: A later analysis counted tens of millions of unique TCR beta chains across the 690 or so repertoires, and roughly 9.9 million of these chains were shared by at least two donors. Raw reads were error-corrected and collapsed into unique sequences with a nearest-neighbor algorithm that merged closely related sequences to remove PCR and sequencing errors. To assign V, D and J gene segments, CDR3 sequences were aligned to IMGT reference sequences. For a sequence to be retained, at least a six-nucleotide match to both a V gene segment and a J gene segment was required. A rearrangement counted as productive if the CDR3 had no stop codons and remained in frame with V and J, and every other rearrangement counted as non-productive. Following IMGT convention, CDR3 was defined as the stretch from the second conserved V-encoded cysteine to the conserved J-encoded phenylalanine. Sequences without an unambiguous match to a single V gene segment were excluded from the earlier analysis of 587 of the donors. In an earlier analysis of some 590 of the donors, a V segment was called functional when productive rearrangements were above 56.7%, and segregating when the standard deviation between donors exceeded 5%. A statistical classification framework was built for diagnosing cytomegalovirus status from the catalog of TCR beta chain sequences. In a later analysis, TCR nucleotide sequences were compared against IMGT/GENE-DB human TR gene sequences so that V and J genes could be assigned. The TCRdist pipeline was used in a later analysis to assign CDR3 sequences and most-parsimonious VDJ recombination scenarios. In a later analysis, each TCR beta chain was defined by its CDR3 amino acid sequence together with its V-gene family, and reads lacking a unique V-gene family were excluded. A later analysis removed 550 to 650 highly shared, low-generation-probability nucleotide sequences to deal with suspected cross-contamination and a sequencing artifact. For each public chain, a later analysis derived a clonal expansion index from normalized ranks of inferred template counts within each repertoire. In a later analysis, generation probabilities were computed with a VDJ recombination model fitted to out-of-frame rearrangements, and the resulting probabilities were checked against IGoR. In a later analysis, hypergeometric tests were used to score TCR-TCR, TCR-HLA and TCR-CMV co-occurrence, with a repertoire-size bias correction applied to TCR pairs. In a later analysis, false discovery rates were estimated by permuting HLA or CMV assignments 20 times. In a later analysis, co-occurring TCRs were grouped with DBSCAN, and TCRdist sequence similarity was added when clustering was performed within HLA-allele-positive subsets. Repertoires with fewer than 30,000 or more than 120,000 public chains were left out of co-occurrence clustering, as were five repertoires with anomalous nucleotide sharing. TCRdb provides this immuneACCESS table in a form limited to in-frame rearrangements. Some clones are lacking; in checked studies, under half of them reflect an unresolved V gene, and why the rest are absent is not known. The DNA gave D and trimming, while V, J and clone size come from that table. For this sample the table gives 110,000 to 150,000 clones, of which approximately 84% were detected only once. The leading ten clones occupy 9% to 10% of the sample.

The cohort was made up of under 800 healthy bone marrow donors. All cohort members were sampled while nominally healthy, although unrecorded immune exposures were likely present. The donor was CMV seropositive and belonged to the group of 250 to 300 seropositive cohort members. A peripheral blood sample was collected from each donor, and TCR beta sequencing was performed on peripheral blood mononuclear cells. The Qiagen DNeasy Blood Extraction Kit was used to extract genomic DNA from the blood cell samples. V gives up 5 bases and J gives up 2 bases, and the segment between their germline ends measures 9 bases. The CDR3 goes from the cysteine to the phenylalanine over 14 residues. Left in the record is the CDR3 DNA by itself, 42 bases read in frame from the first base. CDR1 and CDR2 were assigned from the germline V gene as MDHEN and SYDVKM. A word on this clone: Its antigen is still unknown. Base qualities are not provided; no much larger clone lies one nucleotide away.

The receptor chain draws on TRBV28 and TRBJ2-2; perhaps TRBD1 is the D gene, with 6 bases matching. The sequence came from a woman aged 60-75 years in good health and CMV-seropositive. Sequences were obtained from PBMCs. The sequence in DNA is TGTGCCAGCAGTGGACAGTTCAACACCGGGGAGCTGTTTTTT. Translated, it gives CASSGQFNTGELFF.